The next 24 T cell receptor beta chains were all read from a single sample in a study of blood T cell repertoires in COVID-19. The repertoire was sequenced with immunoSEQ multiplex PCR; TCRdb's copy has only in-frame clones and lacks some. The sample lists about 190,000 clones, almost 85% occurring once. Sequenced sample: peripheral blood. The origin of the receptors is a woman between 70 and 85 years old with active or convalescent COVID-19.

The chain employs TRBV7-3 and TRBJ2-1; TRBD1 aligns across 9 bases. This CDR3 is built from 17 residues. Germline V gene sequence: CDR1 SGHTA, CDR2 FQGTGA. V lost 2 bases and J lost 2; bases outside the gene matches: 7. The CDR3: CASSLGDTGGAYNEQFF. In DNA, the CDR3 is TGTGCCAGCAGCTTAGGCGATACAGGGGGCGCCTACAATGAGCAGTTCTTC. Variable domain in full (rest from reference TRBV7-3 and TRBJ2-1): GAGVSQTPSNKVTEKGKYVELRCDPISGHTALYWYRQSLGQGPEFLIYFQGTGAADDSGLPNDRFFAVRPEGSVSTLKIQRTERGDSAVYLCASSLGDTGGAYNEQFFGPGTRLTVL.

This clone was observed a handful of times. The chain employs TRBV5-6 and TRBJ1-1; 8 bases align to TRBD1. V was clipped by 0 bases and J by 4 bases; unmatched bases: 2. The CDR3 is 14 amino acids. Germline V gene data show CDR1 as SGHDT and CDR2 as YYEEEE. The CDR3 is CASSLGQGATEAFF. CDR3 coding DNA: TGTGCCAGCAGCTTGGGTCAGGGGGCCACTGAAGCTTTCTTT.

The chain combines TRBV2 with TRBJ1-5, with 11 bases matching TRBD1. The V segment lost 6 bases and the J segment 6 bases; nucleotides outside the gene matches: 7. The CDR3 consists of 15 residues. Germline V CDR1 and CDR2: SNHLY, FYNNEI. This CDR3 reads CASSGQGAPGQPQHF. For the CDR3, the DNA is TGTGCCAGCAGCGGACAGGGGGCGCCGGGTCAGCCCCAGCATTTT. The entire variable domain, with the rest obtained from reference TRBV2 and TRBJ1-5, is as follows: EPEVTQTPSHQVTQMGQEVILRCVPISNHLYFYWYRQILGQKVEFLVSFYNNEISEKSEIFDDQFSVERPDGSNFTLKIRSTKLEDSAMYFCASSGQGAPGQPQHFGDGTRLSIL.

The chain recombines TRBV5-1 with TRBJ2-3; 12 bases are a match to TRBD2. J gave up 2 bases and V 0 bases, and 19 bases lay outside the gene matches. This CDR3 has 22 residues. Germline values: CDR1 SGHRS, CDR2 YFSETQ. This chain's CDR3 is CASSLGGLAGGPRSAVTDTQYF. CDR3 in DNA: TGCGCCAGCAGCTTGGGAGGGCTAGCGGGAGGGCCGAGGTCCGCCGTCACAGATACGCAGTATTTT.

As DNA, the CDR3 is TGTGCCAGCAGCGCCAGACTAGCGGGAGAGGATGAGCAGTTCTTC. It yields the protein CASSARLAGEDEQFF. The chain links TRBV11-3 to TRBJ2-1, with 12 bases aligning to TRBD2. V trimming: 5 bases; J trimming: 8 bases; junction bases outside the gene matches: 7. This CDR3 spans 15 amino acids. CDR1 is SGHNT, CDR2 YENEEA, per germline.

The chain has TRBV3-1 (or the pseudogene TRBV3-2) and TRBJ2-7, with D tentatively TRBD2 (6 bases). The CDR3 spans 16 residues. Deletions cut 4 bases from V and 0 bases from J, with 16 bases between. Germline-derived CDR1 and CDR2 are LGHDT and YNNKEL (reference sequence). The CDR3 region has the DNA TGTGCCAGCAGCCCCTTCCCTAGCGCTAGCTCCTACGAGCAGTACTTC. Amino acid sequence: CASSPFPSASSYEQYF.

V is TRBV4-1 and J is TRBJ2-1; D may be TRBD2 (5 bases). V shed 2 bases and J shed 10 bases, with 12 bases lying between them. The CDR3 has 13 residues. CDR1 is MGHRA and CDR2 is YSYEKL in the germline V gene. Here the CDR3 DNA reads TGCGCCAGCAGCCAAAAAGGCGGGCGGGAGCAGTTCTTC. Translating gives CASSQKGGREQFF.

The chain joins TRBV3-1 (or the pseudogene TRBV3-2) to TRBJ2-7; a weak D match, TRBD1 (5 bases). The germline gives CDR1 LGHDT, CDR2 YNNKEL (reference sequence). The CDR3 length is 16 residues. Trimming took 1 base from V and 0 from J, leaving 13 bases between them. DNA of the CDR3: TGTGCCAGCAGCCAAGTAGCTACAGGAAGCTCCTACGAGCAGTACTTC. Its translation: CASSQVATGSSYEQYF.

This clone came up a few times. CDR3 loop: CASSVARQGYGYTF. The CDR3 DNA reads as TGTGCCAGCAGCGTAGCACGGCAGGGATATGGCTACACCTTC. The chain joins TRBV9 to TRBJ1-2, with a tentative D call TRBD1 (5 bases). Germline V CDR1 and CDR2: SGDLS, YYNGEE. This CDR3 has 14 amino acids. The germline V and J ends were trimmed by 0 bases and 5 bases, with 11 bases remaining between them.

This sequence joins TRBV15 and TRBJ1-1; D gene ambiguous. V lost 0 bases and J lost 2, with 10 bases in between. This CDR3 comprises 15 residues. Germline V CDR1 and CDR2: LNHNV, YYDKDF (reference sequence). Here the CDR3 reads CATSRDREGNTEAFF. The CDR3 bases are TGTGCCACCAGCAGAGATCGGGAGGGCAACACTGAAGCTTTCTTT.

The J gene is TRBJ1-1, the V gene TRBV5-5; TRBD1 matches 8 bases. Germline V CDR1 and CDR2: SGHKS, YYEKEE (reference sequence). V gave up 4 bases and J gave up 4 bases; unmatched junction bases: 18. There are 18 residues in the CDR3. For the CDR3, the DNA is TGTGCCAGCAGCCACGAGGATGTTACCAACAGGGGGGGCACTGAAGCTTTCTTT. It encodes CASSHEDVTNRGGTEAFF. The whole variable domain, filled in from reference TRBV5-5 and TRBJ1-1, reads DAGVTQSPTHLIKTRGQQVTLRCSPISGHKSVSWYQQVLGQGPQFIFQYYEKEERGRGNFPDRFSARQFPNYSSELNVNALLLGDSALYLCASSHEDVTNRGGTEAFFGQGTRLTVV.

The CDR3 sequence: CASRASGRAGSYNEQFF. The CDR3, as DNA: TGTGCCAGCAGGGCTAGCGGGAGGGCCGGGTCCTACAATGAGCAGTTCTTC. The chain joins TRBV7-3 to TRBJ2-1; 12 bases fit TRBD2. CDR1 is SGHTA, CDR2 FQGTGA, per germline. This CDR3 has 17 residues. Trimming at V came to 6 bases and at J to 1 base, leaving 7 bases not matched to a gene.

This clone was seen a single time. The chain carries TRBV6-1 and TRBJ1-1, with TRBD1 matching 7 bases. This CDR3 is 13 amino acids long. Germline CDR1 reads MNHNS; CDR2 reads SASEGT. The V and J ends lost 3 bases and 3 bases, in that order; junction bases with no gene match: 1. DNA for the CDR3: TGTGCCAGCAGTGACCAGGGGGACACTGAAGCTTTCTTT. Translated: CASSDQGDTEAFF.

Remarks on this clone: The same CDR3 is also encoded by other DNA sequences in this sample. CDR3 sequence: CASSVVGTGNTEAFF. For the CDR3, the DNA is TGTGCCAGCAGCGTAGTTGGGACAGGGAACACTGAAGCTTTCTTT. This rearrangement joins TRBV9 to TRBJ1-1; 8 bases are a match to TRBD1. Germline V gives CDR1 SGDLS, CDR2 YYNGEE. The CDR3 loop spans 15 amino acids. V was clipped by 0 bases and J by 1 base; unmatched bases: 2.

V and J are TRBV9 and TRBJ2-2; possibly TRBD1 for D (6 bases). In germline, CDR1 is SGDLS, CDR2 YYNGEE. The CDR3 has 15 amino acids. V shed 7 bases and J shed 2 bases, with 15 bases lying between them. CDR3 DNA sequence: TGTGCCAGCCGCGAGGGGGAGTCAAACACCGGGGAGCTGTTTTTT. Translating gives CASREGESNTGELFF.

The rearrangement joins TRBV27 to TRBJ1-6, with a possible D match to TRBD1 (5 bases). Germline lookup yields CDR1 MNHEY and CDR2 SMNVEV (reference sequence). The V and J ends lost 10 bases and 3 bases respectively, with 7 bases between them. The CDR3 length is 12 residues. Here the CDR3 reads CATGIYNSPLHF. CDR3 coding DNA: TGTGCCACAGGGATCTATAATTCACCCCTCCACTTT.

The chain joins TRBV11-1 to TRBJ2-3, with TRBD1 matching over 8 bases. The V and J ends lost 6 bases and 1 base, in that order; junction bases with no gene match: 6. Germline V gene lookup returns CDR1 SGHAT and CDR2 FQDESV (reference sequence). CDR3 length equals 15 residues. This CDR3 reads CASRPRQGRTDTQYF. CDR3 DNA sequence: TGTGCCAGCAGACCTAGACAGGGGCGCACAGATACGCAGTATTTT.

The chain links TRBV9 to TRBJ1-2; D call uncertain. The CDR3 sequence is 15 residues long. From germline, CDR1 is SGDLS and CDR2 YYNGEE. Trimming pared 0 bases from V and 4 bases from J, leaving 13 bases between. The CDR3 protein is CASSVGGPESYGYTF. The CDR3 bases are TGTGCCAGCAGCGTAGGAGGGCCCGAGAGCTATGGCTACACCTTC.

V and J are TRBV5-5 and TRBJ2-7; TRBD1 agrees at 7 bases. After removal of 5 bases from V and 2 bases from J, the junction contained 10 bases not matched to a gene. The germline V gene encodes CDR1 SGHKS and CDR2 YYEKEE (reference sequence). The CDR3 is 15 residues long. The CDR3 sequence: CASSVVSGQTYEQYF. Written as DNA, the CDR3 is TGTGCCAGCAGTGTTGTATCGGGACAGACCTACGAGCAGTACTTC.

J is TRBJ2-5 and V is TRBV5-8; TRBD2 agrees at 9 bases. V was pared by 3 bases and J by 4 bases, with 16 bases of the junction left unmatched. Germline V gene data show CDR1 as SGHTS and CDR2 as YDEGEE. The CDR3 runs to 18 residues. In DNA, the CDR3 is TGTGCCAGCAGCTCATTGATCGGGACTAGCCTTATACTAGAGACCCAGTACTTC. It encodes CASSSLIGTSLILETQYF. Drawing the rest from reference TRBV5-8 and TRBJ2-5, the complete variable domain is EAGVTQSPTHLIKTRGQQATLRCSPISGHTSVYWYQQALGLGLQFLLWYDEGEERNRGNFPPRFSGRQFPNYSSELNVNALELEDSALYLCASSSLIGTSLILETQYFGPGTRLLVL.

The rearrangement links TRBV9 to TRBJ2-7, with 12 bases fitting TRBD2. The trim removed 0 bases at V and 2 bases at J, leaving 9 bases unmatched. Germline V gene sequence: CDR1 SGDLS, CDR2 YYNGEE. The CDR3 length is 18 residues. CDR3 coding DNA: TGTGCCAGCAGCGTAGGGGCTAGCGGGAGGGCCGTCCCCTACGAGCAGTACTTC. It encodes CASSVGASGRAVPYEQYF.

The chain employs TRBV16 and TRBJ2-5; a weak D match, TRBD2 (6 bases). The CDR3 contains 13 residues. CDR1 is KGHSY and CDR2 is FQNENV in the germline V gene. With 2 bases removed from V and 5 bases from J, the gap between germline ends came to 9 bases. CDR3 residues: CASSQPGLETQYF. CDR3 nucleotides: TGTGCCAGCAGCCAACCGGGACTTGAGACCCAGTACTTC.

This clone was counted once. V is TRBV6-5 and J is TRBJ2-1; 8 nucleotides line up with TRBD1. V lost 10 bases to trimming and J lost 3 bases; unmatched junction nucleotides: 11. The CDR3 covers 15 residues. Germline V gene data show CDR1 as MNHEY and CDR2 as SVGAGI. Here the CDR3 DNA reads TGTGCCACCGCCACCGACAGGGGCTTCTACAATGAGCAGTTCTTC. Protein: CATATDRGFYNEQFF.

Notes on this clone: At the DNA level, this CDR3 is encoded by other sequences in the same sample as well. V gene TRBV12-3 or TRBV12-4 combines with J gene TRBJ2-1, with 7 bases fitting TRBD1. Losses at the gene ends were 5 bases for V and 7 bases for J; bases not matched to a gene: 5. This CDR3 is 13 amino acids long. Written as DNA, the CDR3 is TGTGCCAGCAGTAGACAGGGTCCTAATGAGCAGTTCTTC. It yields the protein CASSRQGPNEQFF.